This TCR beta chain was documented in a study of monozygotic twins with inflammatory bowel disease. Notes on the study in general: Telling different T cell subtypes apart from each other was not possible.

The CDR3 is 13 amino acids. CDR1 and CDR2 (germline): MDHEN, SYDVKM. About this clonotype: As yet, its antigen is unknown.

TCRdb reprocessed the 5' RACE reads, keeping one entry per CDR3 protein, no DNA. Its clone listing holds 93,000 or so distinct CDR3 sequences. The rearrangement joins TRBV28 to TRBJ1-1; no DNA is available, so the TRBD1 call from TCRdb remains unchecked. The receptor comes from a human donor with ulcerative colitis or Crohn's disease, or a healthy co-twin of an affected twin (not recorded which). The sequencing sample was made of blood. CDR3 in amino acids: CASSRVVNTEAFF. The full variable domain, with the rest looked up from reference TRBV28 and TRBJ1-1, is DVKVTQSSRYLVKRTGEKVFLECVQDMDHENMFWYRQDPGLGLRLIYFSYDVKMKEKGDIPEGYSVSREKKERFSLILESASTNQTSMYLCASSRVVNTEAFFGQGTRLTVV.